This T cell receptor beta chain was identified during a study of shared clonotypes between healthy human individuals. Broader study findings: Among a handful of donors, about 4.6% of naive CD4 clonotypes were found in common. The generation probabilities recorded for non-shared clonotypes fell below those of clonotypes shared by all four donors.

As regards this clone: Its target is not known.

The method was immunoSEQ multiplex PCR; TCRdb's version includes in-frame clones alone and lacks a portion of them. The sample has millions of clones, roughly nine tenths seen once. Germline V gives CDR1 SGHDN, CDR2 FVKESK. The CDR3 covers 16 residues. This TCR derives from a man younger than 35 in good health. The chain joins TRBV14 to TRBJ2-5, with D possibly being TRBD2 (6 bases). The J call may be in error: the DNA end matches TRBJ2-7 better. The sequenced material came from naive CD4+ T cells sorted from blood. Stated subset: CD45RA+ positively selected. CDR3 coding DNA: TGTGCCAGCAGCCAAGAAGGCGGGGTCTTCGTTTACGAGCAGTACTTC. It translates to CASSQEGGVFVYEQYF.